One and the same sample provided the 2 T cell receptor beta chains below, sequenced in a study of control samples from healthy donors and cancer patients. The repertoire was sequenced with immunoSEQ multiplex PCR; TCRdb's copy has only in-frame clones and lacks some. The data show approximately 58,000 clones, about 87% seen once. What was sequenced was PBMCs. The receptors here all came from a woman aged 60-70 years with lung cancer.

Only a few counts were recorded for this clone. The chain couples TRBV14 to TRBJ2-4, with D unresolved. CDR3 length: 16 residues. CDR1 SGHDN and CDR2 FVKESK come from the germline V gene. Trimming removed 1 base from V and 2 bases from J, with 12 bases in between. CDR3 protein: CASSQAGGVTKNIQYF. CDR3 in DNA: TGTGCCAGCAGCCAAGCGGGTGGGGTAACCAAAAACATTCAGTACTTC.

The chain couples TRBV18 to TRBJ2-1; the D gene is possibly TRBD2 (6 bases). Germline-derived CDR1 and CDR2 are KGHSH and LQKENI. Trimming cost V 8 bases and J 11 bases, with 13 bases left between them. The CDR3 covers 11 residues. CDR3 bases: TGTGCCAGCCAGGATGCGGGGAAGCAGTTCTTC. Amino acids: CASQDAGKQFF.